The next 28 T cell receptor beta chains were all read from a single sample in a study of blood T cell repertoires in COVID-19 (dated by TCRdb to 2020 to 2022). Library construction relied on the immunoSEQ multiplex PCR assay. In TCRdb, the immuneACCESS table is reduced to in-frame sequences with V and J assigned. These tables do not hold every clone; where another copy was compared, an unresolved V gene accounts for under half, and the others remain unexplained. The table for this sample lists about 28,000 clones; 80% to 90% of them were counted only once. The ten largest clones add up to under 3.5% of the sample. The source material was peripheral blood. These receptors were obtained from a human donor in a cohort sampled during active COVID-19.

This rearrangement joins TRBV6-4 to TRBJ1-2; TRBD1 might be the D (5 bases). Trimming left V 3 bases short and J 8 bases short, with 19 bases between. The CDR3 runs 15 residues. CDR1 and CDR2 (germline): MRHNA, SNTAGT. The CDR3 DNA follows: TGTGCCAGCAGTGAGGCCGTTTGGGGGGGTAAAGGCTACACCTTC. This gives the protein CASSEAVWGGKGYTF.

This clone has only one observation. The CDR3 region has the DNA TGTGCCAGCAGCCAATTGGGGGGGGTCAACACCGGGGAGCTGTTTTTT. This encodes CASSQLGGVNTGELFF. The chain joins TRBV3-1 (or the pseudogene TRBV3-2) to TRBJ2-2; TRBD2 matches at 7 bases. Germline CDR1 and CDR2: LGHDT and YNNKEL (reference sequence). CDR3 length equals 16 residues. V gave up 2 bases and J gave up 2 bases; unmatched junction bases: 5.

This chain joins TRBV18 and TRBJ1-1, with D possibly matching TRBD1 (6 bases). The CDR3 loop spans 17 amino acids. Germline V lookup: CDR1 KGHSH, CDR2 LQKENI. V shed 5 bases and J shed 0 bases, with 19 bases lying between them. The DNA of the CDR3 is TGTGCCAGCTCAAAAGTCACATCAGGGGCCATGAACACTGAAGCTTTCTTT. It translates to CASSKVTSGAMNTEAFF.

The V and J genes are TRBV10-3 and TRBJ1-1; 7 bases line up with TRBD1. Germline CDR1 reads ENHRY; CDR2 reads SYGVKD. V was pared by 3 bases and J by 3 bases, with 7 bases of the junction left unmatched. The CDR3 extends over 15 amino acids. Here the CDR3 DNA reads TGTGCCATCAGTGAAGGGACAGCCTTGGACACTGAAGCTTTCTTT. It translates to CAISEGTALDTEAFF.

In its sample, this clone was seen once. This rearrangement joins TRBV5-1 to TRBJ1-2, with D perhaps TRBD1 (5 bases). Deletions cut 6 bases from V and 5 bases from J, with 20 bases between. CDR3 length: 15 residues. Looked up from germline, CDR1 is SGHRS and CDR2 is YFSETQ. The CDR3: CASTNSDTNRYGYTF. The CDR3 DNA reads as TGCGCCAGCACCAATTCGGACACCAATAGGTATGGCTACACCTTC. Complete variable domain (other parts from reference TRBV5-1 and TRBJ1-2): KAGVTQTPRYLIKTRGQQVTLSCSPISGHRSVSWYQQTPGQGLQFLFEYFSETQRNKGNFPGRFSGRQFSNSRSEMNVSTLELGDSALYLCASTNSDTNRYGYTFGSGTRLTVV.

This chain uses TRBV5-1 with TRBJ2-2; 8 bases match TRBD2. With V trimmed by 4 bases and J by 6 bases, 5 bases remained unmatched. Per the germline V gene, CDR1 is SGHRS and CDR2 is YFSETQ. CDR3 length equals 14 residues. The chain's CDR3 is CASSRGGQAGELFF. CDR3 bases: TGCGCCAGCAGCCGGGGGGGCCAGGCCGGGGAGCTGTTTTTT.

This chain links TRBV6-2 or TRBV6-3 with TRBJ1-2, with 10 bases matching TRBD1. Germline lookup yields CDR1 MNHEY and CDR2 SVGEGT. V lost 4 bases, J lost 1 base, and 3 bases stayed unmatched. CDR3 length: 15 residues. The CDR3 DNA reads TGTGCCAGCAGTTCACGGACAGGGGGTAACTATGGCTACACCTTC. Encoded protein: CASSSRTGGNYGYTF.

V gene TRBV9 combines with J gene TRBJ2-7, with 13 bases fitting TRBD2. The ends lost 3 bases at V and 4 bases at J; junction bases unmatched: 7. The CDR3 is 16 residues long. Per the germline V gene, CDR1 is SGDLS and CDR2 is YYNGEE. The DNA of the CDR3 is TGTGCCAGCAGCGAGGGACCGGGACTAGCGGGGTACGAGCAGTACTTC. It translates to CASSEGPGLAGYEQYF.

This clone appeared a single time. The CDR3 region has the DNA TGTGCCAGCAGGGGACAGGGGGGGAACACTGAAGCTTTCTTT. Its protein product is CASRGQGGNTEAFF. V gene TRBV5-8 combines with J gene TRBJ1-1, with TRBD1 identical over 11 bases. The CDR3 runs 14 residues. Trimming at V came to 5 bases and at J to 1 base, leaving 1 base not matched to a gene. CDR1 and CDR2 (germline): SGHTS, YDEGEE.

J is TRBJ1-5 and V is TRBV5-6; a weak D match, TRBD1 (5 bases). V was cut by 1 base and J by 0 bases, with 14 bases left in between. In germline, CDR1 is SGHDT, CDR2 YYEEEE. The CDR3 is 17 residues long. The CDR3 region is CASSLRSRGLSNQPQHF. The CDR3 DNA reads as TGTGCCAGCAGCTTGAGAAGTAGGGGCCTTAGCAATCAGCCCCAGCATTTT. Full variable domain (rest looked up from reference TRBV5-6 and TRBJ1-5): DAGVTQSPTHLIKTRGQQVTLRCSPKSGHDTVSWYQQALGQGPQFIFQYYEEEERQRGNFPDRFSGHQFPNYSSELNVNALLLGDSALYLCASSLRSRGLSNQPQHFGDGTRLSIL.

The chain couples TRBV4-3 to TRBJ2-7; D is perhaps TRBD1 (5 bases). Trimming left V 1 base short and J 5 bases short, with 21 bases between. Germline-derived CDR1 and CDR2 are LGHNA and YSLEER. This CDR3 region has 17 residues. The CDR3 sequence: CASSQANVGLGVDEQYF. In DNA, the CDR3 is TGCGCCAGCAGCCAAGCTAATGTGGGTCTAGGGGTTGACGAGCAGTACTTC.

The rearrangement links TRBV27 to TRBJ2-7; 8 bases match TRBD1. CDR3 size: 14 residues. Per germline, CDR1 MNHEY and CDR2 SMNVEV (reference sequence). V gave up 5 bases and J gave up 4 bases; unmatched junction bases: 7. The CDR3 DNA follows: TGTGCCAGCAGTCAGAGACAGGGGTCGTACGAGCAGTACTTC. It codes for CASSQRQGSYEQYF.

This rearrangement joins TRBV6-7 to TRBJ2-1; 11 nucleotides align to TRBD2. TRBV6-7 is sorted into the ORF group, with uncertain function. The trim removed 3 bases at V and 6 bases at J, leaving 7 bases unmatched. The CDR3 covers 16 residues. CDR3: CASSYLAGGPFNEQFF. DNA for the CDR3: TGTGCCAGCAGTTATTTAGCGGGGGGGCCTTTCAATGAGCAGTTCTTC.

V usage is TRBV10-1 and J usage is TRBJ2-4, with TRBD2 as a possible D gene (5 bases). The germline V gene encodes CDR1 WNHNN and CDR2 SYGVQD (reference sequence). V lost 0 bases and J 3 bases, leaving 9 bases between the germline ends. The CDR3 is 15 residues long. The CDR3 region has the DNA TGCGCCAGCAGTGAGTCGACGGGGATCAAAAACATTCAGTACTTC. Translated: CASSESTGIKNIQYF.

This chain connects TRBV6-5 to TRBJ1-2; 7 bases are a match to TRBD1. This CDR3 spans 15 amino acids. V lost 4 bases to trimming and J lost 5 bases; unmatched junction nucleotides: 10. Germline assignment: CDR1 MNHEY and CDR2 SVGAGI. CDR3 in DNA: TGTGCCAGCAGTTTGGGCCCGGGACAGACATATGGCTACACCTTC. Translation: CASSLGPGQTYGYTF.

The chain carries TRBV6-6 and TRBJ2-7; 12 positions match TRBD2. Unmatched junction bases numbered 6, after V lost 6 bases and J lost 3 bases. The V gene's germline CDR1 is MNHNY and CDR2 SVGAGI (reference sequence). There are 15 residues in the CDR3. CDR3 nucleotides: TGTGCCAGCAGCCTTACTAGCGGGGGGAACTACGAGCAGTACTTC. This sequence encodes CASSLTSGGNYEQYF.

V gene TRBV3-1 (or the pseudogene TRBV3-2) combines with J gene TRBJ1-6; a weak D match, TRBD1 (6 bases). With 1 base removed from V and 7 bases from J, the gap between germline ends came to 11 bases. This CDR3 is built from 15 residues. CDR1 and CDR2 from the germline V gene are LGHDT and YNNKEL (reference sequence). CDR3 nucleotide sequence: TGTGCCAGCAGCCAAGCAGGGGAAGGAAATTCACCCCTCCACTTT. Translation gives CASSQAGEGNSPLHF.

In this sample, this clone turned up a few times. One junction end does not reproduce the germline sequence, and a read error may be involved. J is TRBJ1-3 and V is TRBV12-3 or TRBV12-4, with 7 bases aligning to TRBD1. CDR3 length: 12 residues. Written as DNA, the CDR3 is TGTGCCAGCAGTAAAGGACAGGAACGAGACCTTTTT. It specifies CASSKGQERDLF.

The chain couples TRBV7-9 to TRBJ2-7; D not certain. CDR3 length: 14 residues. Germline CDR1 SEHNR, CDR2 FQNEAQ (reference sequence). The germline V and J ends were trimmed by 1 base and 7 bases, with 14 bases remaining between them. The CDR3 nucleotides are TGTGCCAGCAGCTTAGTTTTGGTAAACACGGAGCAGTACTTC. Translation: CASSLVLVNTEQYF. The whole variable domain, filled in from reference TRBV7-9 and TRBJ2-7, reads DTGVSQNPRHKITKRGQNVTFRCDPISEHNRLYWYRQTLGQGPEFLTYFQNEAQLEKSRLLSDRFSAERPKGSFSTLEIQRTEQGDSAMYLCASSLVLVNTEQYFGPGTRLTVT.

This chain's CDR3 is CASPGEGGLWETQYF. In DNA, the CDR3 is TGTGCCAGCCCGGGGGAAGGCGGGTTATGGGAGACCCAGTACTTC. The chain combines TRBV27 with TRBJ2-5, with a possible D match to TRBD2 (6 bases). V lost 8 bases and J 5 bases, leaving 21 bases between the germline ends. The CDR3 contains 15 residues. Germline values: CDR1 MNHEY, CDR2 SMNVEV (reference sequence).

The rearrangement uses TRBV25-1 and TRBJ2-2; D not certain. V lost 4 bases, J lost 1 base, and 7 bases lay in between. CDR1 is MGHDK, CDR2 SYGVNS, per germline. The CDR3 has 14 residues. CDR3 coding DNA: TGTGCCAGCAGTGCACAGAGGAACACCGGGGAGCTGTTTTTT. This codes for CASSAQRNTGELFF.

This clone was detected only once. This rearrangement joins TRBV7-2 to TRBJ2-1, with no clear D. This CDR3 spans 15 amino acids. Germline loops: CDR1 SGHTA, CDR2 FQGNSA. Trimming stripped 5 bases from V and 0 bases from J, with 11 bases between. The CDR3 sequence is CASSTVRSSYNEQFF. In nucleotides, the CDR3 is TGTGCCAGCAGCACTGTTCGTAGCTCCTACAATGAGCAGTTCTTC.

In its sample, this clone was seen once. V is TRBV5-8 and J is TRBJ2-5; 12 nucleotides match TRBD2. This CDR3 spans 17 amino acids. V shed 4 bases and J 1 base; nucleotides not matched to a gene: 8. From germline, CDR1 is SGHTS and CDR2 YDEGEE. The CDR3 is CASSDDTSGGLQETQYF. CDR3 DNA sequence: TGTGCCAGCAGCGATGATACTAGCGGGGGGCTCCAAGAGACCCAGTACTTC. Drawing the rest from reference TRBV5-8 and TRBJ2-5, the complete variable domain is EAGVTQSPTHLIKTRGQQATLRCSPISGHTSVYWYQQALGLGLQFLLWYDEGEERNRGNFPPRFSGRQFPNYSSELNVNALELEDSALYLCASSDDTSGGLQETQYFGPGTRLLVL.

This chain links TRBV9 with TRBJ2-5, with TRBD2 matching over 8 bases. The CDR3 has 14 residues. The germline V gene encodes CDR1 SGDLS and CDR2 YYNGEE. Trimming removed 2 bases from V and 2 bases from J; junction bases left unmatched: 2. DNA for the CDR3: TGTGCCAGCAGCGTGGGCGGGGGGCAAGAGACCCAGTACTTC. Protein: CASSVGGGQETQYF.

The chain carries TRBV29-1 and TRBJ2-3; D possibly corresponds to TRBD2 (6 bases). CDR1 and CDR2 (germline): SQVTM, ANQGSEA. Between the trimmed V and J ends, which lost 3 bases and 0 bases, there was a span of 13 bases. The CDR3 contains 15 residues. The CDR3 DNA sequence: TGCAGCGTTGATCCCCGGGACTCGAGCACAGATACGCAGTATTTT. It specifies CSVDPRDSSTDTQYF.

This clone occurred once. This sequence joins TRBV5-6 and TRBJ2-1; no definite D call. CDR3 size: 15 residues. V lost 2 bases and J lost 3, with 12 bases in between. Germline lookup yields CDR1 SGHDT and CDR2 YYEEEE. The DNA for the CDR3 is TGTGCCAGCAGCTTCTTTTCGAGAGGCTACAATGAGCAGTTCTTC. Amino acids: CASSFFSRGYNEQFF.

The V call is TRBV29-1, the J call TRBJ2-2; D might be TRBD1 (6 bases). CDR3 size: 13 residues. V was shortened by 6 bases and J by 0 bases, with 8 bases between the two germline ends. CDR1 is SQVTM, CDR2 ANQGSEA, per germline. CDR3 in amino acids: CSVGHTNTGELFF. The CDR3, as DNA: TGCAGCGTGGGACACACGAACACCGGGGAGCTGTTTTTT.

This clone was picked up a small number of times. This sequence joins TRBV6-5 and TRBJ2-7, with TRBD2 matching 12 bases. The CDR3 spans 15 residues. The germline V gene encodes CDR1 MNHEY and CDR2 SVGAGI. V gave up 4 bases and J gave up 2 bases; unmatched junction bases: 3. The CDR3 DNA sequence: TGTGCCAGCAGTTCCGGACTAGCGGGGACCTACGAGCAGTACTTC. Protein product: CASSSGLAGTYEQYF.